Here is one TCR beta chain with its context. This clonotype was detected ten times or more. Its specific antigen is unknown. No base-level quality is on record; no much larger clone is a single base apart. The V end loses 4 bases and the J end loses 5 bases, and a stretch of 15 bases separates them. The CDR3 contains 15 residues, cysteine and phenylalanine counted. Just the 45-base CDR3 DNA is kept, in frame starting at base 1. Reading the germline V gene (reference sequence) gives CDR1 GTSNPN and CDR2 SVGIG. This entry belongs to a study of T cells in Graves' hyperthyroidism and ophthalmopathy (dated by TCRdb to the late 2010s). Background for the entire study: Peripheral blood was sampled at the time of initial diagnosis, prior to any treatment. Prospective prediction of ophthalmopathy was tested in an independent validation cohort consisting of under 20 hyperthyroidism patients and some 17 patients who later progressed to ophthalmopathy. Thyroid tissue and blood T-cell repertoires from six Graves' hyperthyroidism patients were also compared in the study. The paper reports TCR Vbeta CDR3 sequencing of some 140 peripheral blood samples: under 45 ophthalmopathy, under 80 hyperthyroidism and approximately 17 progressor patients. After blood sampling, hyperthyroidism patients were treated with methimazole at a starting dose of 30 mg daily, and ophthalmopathy patients were treated with high-dose intravenous methylprednisolone. To identify distinguishing TCR V-J signatures, a discovery cohort of 100 or so patients was used, comprising 43 with Graves' ophthalmopathy and about 59 with stable Graves' hyperthyroidism. The 90 to 100 discovery patients were randomly split 7:3 into training and test sets.

A patient counted as having stable Graves' hyperthyroidism if no progression to ophthalmopathy occurred over 18 months of follow-up. The hyperthyroidism patients were between 18 and 65 years old and newly diagnosed, with a disease duration of less than 2 months. The study excluded patients with uncontrolled infections, other autoimmune diseases, pregnancy or lactation. Diagnoses were established on the basis of clinical symptoms, serum thyroxine and TRAb, thyroid ultrasound, and orbital computed tomography. PBMCs were isolated from 8 to 10 ml of fresh peripheral blood by Ficoll-Paque density gradient centrifugation. Trizol reagent was used to extract total RNA, and RNA quality was then checked on an Agilent 2100 Bioanalyzer. TCR beta CDR3 regions were amplified from RNA transcripts. The TCR CDR3 was subjected to a first round of RT-PCR using the HTBI primer set and the Qiagen OneStep RT-PCR kit. A second multiplex PCR round built the libraries, followed by size selection and purification. Sequencing of the libraries was done on an Illumina HiSeq2000 using paired-end 100 bp reads. The paper's data handling went like this. SOAPnuke was used to process the raw data, throwing out any read that contained adapters or uncalled bases, had a mean Phred below 15, or lacked an exact constant-primer or identifier match. High-quality paired reads were merged with COPE v1.2.5, and unique nucleotide sequences were defined as clonotypes. Clonotypes were aligned to IMGT TRBV, TRBD and TRBJ reference segments using MiTCR v1.1. Only V-J combinations with frequency above 0.0001, covering 99% to 99.2% of repertoires, were analysed. The TCS score was defined as the ratio of F50 (clonal expansion) to E x V (chaos), calculated using BLOSUM62-based TCRdist between CDR3 peptides within each V-J. Welch's t-statistics and random forest reduced 500 to 550 V-J features to fewer than 15, which were used in a naive Bayes classifier (R e1071). The public reads were quality trimmed at Q25 with fastp and then assembled into clones with MiXCR by TCRdb, keeping productive beta chains. For every CDR3 protein sequence, its rows merge into one entry that carries the most common genes and DNA. TCRdb's processing, not the authors' own work, is the source of the V and J calls. The table for this sample lists 550,000 to 600,000 distinct CDR3 sequences; roughly 17% of them were counted only once. Clones ranked in the top ten supply roughly 18% of the sample.

The paper as a whole reports these results and caveats: Sample size was not statistically predetermined, and investigators were not blinded to group allocation. Blood samples also contained most of the expanded thyroid clonotypes (frequency above 0.001), which suggests that blood repertoires may reflect thyroid immune responses. A model built on a 13 V-J signature distinguished ophthalmopathy from stable hyperthyroidism, reaching about 89% sensitivity and around 81% specificity in cross-validation and 80%/75% in testing. In validation, progression to ophthalmopathy was predicted by the model with 70% to 71% sensitivity and 72.22% specificity, a median of approximately 6.5 months before onset.

The V gene is TRBV30 and the J gene is TRBJ1-6; no confident D gene assignment can be made. What was sequenced was blood. The TCR sequence derives from a woman aged 18-29 years with Graves' hyperthyroidism. The bases read TGTGCCTGGACTCTGTTCGGCAGAAATAATTCACCCCTCCACTTT. Its translation reads: CAWTLFGRNNSPLHF.